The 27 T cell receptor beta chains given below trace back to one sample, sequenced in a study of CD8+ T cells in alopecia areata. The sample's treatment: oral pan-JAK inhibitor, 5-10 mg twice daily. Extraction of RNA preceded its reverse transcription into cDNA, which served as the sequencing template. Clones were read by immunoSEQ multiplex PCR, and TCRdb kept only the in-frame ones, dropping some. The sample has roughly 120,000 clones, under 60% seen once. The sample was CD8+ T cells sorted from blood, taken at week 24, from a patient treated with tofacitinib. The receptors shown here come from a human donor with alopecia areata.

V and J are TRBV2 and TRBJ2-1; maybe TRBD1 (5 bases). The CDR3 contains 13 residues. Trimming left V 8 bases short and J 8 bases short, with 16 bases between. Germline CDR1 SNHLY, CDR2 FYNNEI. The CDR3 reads CASYKPGLDEQFF. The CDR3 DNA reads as TGTGCCAGCTACAAACCAGGGTTAGATGAGCAGTTCTTC.

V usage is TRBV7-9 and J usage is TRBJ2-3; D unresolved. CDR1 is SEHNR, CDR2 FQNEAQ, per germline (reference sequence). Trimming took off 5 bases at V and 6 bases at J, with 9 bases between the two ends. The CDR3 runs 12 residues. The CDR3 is CASSAKQDTQYF. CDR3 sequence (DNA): TGTGCCAGCAGCGCTAAACAGGATACGCAGTATTTT.

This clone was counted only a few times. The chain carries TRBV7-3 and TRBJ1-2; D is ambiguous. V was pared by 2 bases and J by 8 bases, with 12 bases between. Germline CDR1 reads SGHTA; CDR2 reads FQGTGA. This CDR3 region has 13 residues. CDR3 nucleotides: TGTGCCAGCAGCTTAGACTCCCGAGGAGGCTACACCTTC. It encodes CASSLDSRGGYTF.

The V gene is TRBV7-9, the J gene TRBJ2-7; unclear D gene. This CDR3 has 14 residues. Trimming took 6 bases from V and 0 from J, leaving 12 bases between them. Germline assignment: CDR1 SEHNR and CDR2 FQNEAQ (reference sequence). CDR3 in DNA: TGTGCCAGCAGTCATCCACTCTACTCCTACGAGCAGTACTTC. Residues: CASSHPLYSYEQYF.

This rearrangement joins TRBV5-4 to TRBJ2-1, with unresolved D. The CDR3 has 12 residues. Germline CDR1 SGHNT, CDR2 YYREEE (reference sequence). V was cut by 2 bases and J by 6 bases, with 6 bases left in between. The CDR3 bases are TGTGCCAGCAGCTTCCTGTCCAATGAGCAGTTCTTC. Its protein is CASSFLSNEQFF.

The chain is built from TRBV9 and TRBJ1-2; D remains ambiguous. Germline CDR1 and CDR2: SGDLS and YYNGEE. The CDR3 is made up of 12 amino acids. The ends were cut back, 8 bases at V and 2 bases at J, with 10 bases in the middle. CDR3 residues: CASTDANYGYTF. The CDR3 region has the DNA TGTGCCAGTACAGATGCCAACTATGGCTACACCTTC. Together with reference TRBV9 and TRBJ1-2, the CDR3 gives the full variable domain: DSGVTQTPKHLITATGQRVTLRCSPRSGDLSVYWYQQSLDQGLQFLIQYYNGEERAKGNILERFSAQQFPDLHSELNLSSLELGDSALYFCASTDANYGYTFGSGTRLTVV.

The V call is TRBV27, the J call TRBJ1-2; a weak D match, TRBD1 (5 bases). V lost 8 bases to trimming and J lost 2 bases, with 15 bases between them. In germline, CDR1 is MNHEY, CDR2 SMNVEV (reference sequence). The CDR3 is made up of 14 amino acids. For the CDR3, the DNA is TGTGCCAGCCGGACCAGGGACGGAAACTATGGCTACACCTTC. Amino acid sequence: CASRTRDGNYGYTF.

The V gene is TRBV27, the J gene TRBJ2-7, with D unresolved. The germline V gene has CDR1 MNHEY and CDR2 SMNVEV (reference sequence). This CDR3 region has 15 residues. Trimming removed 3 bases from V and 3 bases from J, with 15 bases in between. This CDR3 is CASSFRGSVGYEQYF. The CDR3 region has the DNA TGTGCCAGCAGTTTCCGTGGGTCGGTTGGCTACGAGCAGTACTTC.

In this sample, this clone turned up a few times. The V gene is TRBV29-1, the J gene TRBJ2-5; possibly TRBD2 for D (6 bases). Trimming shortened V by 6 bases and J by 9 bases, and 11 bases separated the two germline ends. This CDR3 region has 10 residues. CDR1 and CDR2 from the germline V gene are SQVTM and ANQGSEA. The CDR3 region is CSVPGEAQYF. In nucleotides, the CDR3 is TGCAGCGTCCCGGGGGAGGCCCAGTACTTC.

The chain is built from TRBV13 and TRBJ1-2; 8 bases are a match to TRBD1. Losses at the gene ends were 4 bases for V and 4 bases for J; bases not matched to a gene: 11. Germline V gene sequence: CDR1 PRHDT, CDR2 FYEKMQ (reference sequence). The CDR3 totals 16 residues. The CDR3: CASSSYTGGRFYGYTF. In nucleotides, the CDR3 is TGTGCCAGCAGCTCATACACAGGGGGGAGGTTCTATGGCTACACCTTC.

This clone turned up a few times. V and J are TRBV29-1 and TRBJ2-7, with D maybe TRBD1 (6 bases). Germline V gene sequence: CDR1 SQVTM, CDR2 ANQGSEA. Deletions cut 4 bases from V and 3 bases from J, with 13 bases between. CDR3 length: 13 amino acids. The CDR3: CSVVGQGRYEQYF. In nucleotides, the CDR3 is TGCAGCGTTGTAGGGCAGGGGCGCTACGAGCAGTACTTC.

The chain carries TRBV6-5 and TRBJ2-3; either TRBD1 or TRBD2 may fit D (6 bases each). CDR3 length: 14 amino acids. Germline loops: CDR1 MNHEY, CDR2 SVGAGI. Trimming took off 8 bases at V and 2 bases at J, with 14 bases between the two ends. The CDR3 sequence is CASAPRGATDTQYF. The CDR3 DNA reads TGTGCCAGCGCCCCTAGGGGGGCCACAGATACGCAGTATTTT.

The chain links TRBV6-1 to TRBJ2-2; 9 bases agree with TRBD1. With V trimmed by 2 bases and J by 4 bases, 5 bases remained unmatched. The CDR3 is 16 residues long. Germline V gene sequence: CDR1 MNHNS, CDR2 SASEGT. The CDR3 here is CASSELQGAVTGELFF. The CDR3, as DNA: TGTGCCAGCAGTGAACTACAGGGGGCGGTCACCGGGGAGCTGTTTTTT.

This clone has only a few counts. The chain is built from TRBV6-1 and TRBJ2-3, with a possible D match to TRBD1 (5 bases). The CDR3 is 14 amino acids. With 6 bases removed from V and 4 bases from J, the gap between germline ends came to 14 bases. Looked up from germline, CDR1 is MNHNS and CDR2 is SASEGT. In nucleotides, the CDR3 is TGTGCCAGCAGCCCCTGGGGCAGTTCAGATACGCAGTATTTT. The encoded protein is CASSPWGSSDTQYF.

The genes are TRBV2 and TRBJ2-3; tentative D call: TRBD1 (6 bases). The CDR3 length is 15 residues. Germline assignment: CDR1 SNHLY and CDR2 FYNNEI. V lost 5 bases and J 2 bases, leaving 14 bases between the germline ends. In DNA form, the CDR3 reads TGTGCCAGCAGTTCTAGGGGGTACCCCACAGATACGCAGTATTTT. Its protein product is CASSSRGYPTDTQYF.

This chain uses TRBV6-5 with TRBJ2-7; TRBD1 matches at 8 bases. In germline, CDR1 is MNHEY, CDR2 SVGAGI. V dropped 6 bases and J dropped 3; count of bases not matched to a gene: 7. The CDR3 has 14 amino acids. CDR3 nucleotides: TGTGCCAGCAGCCCAAGTACAGGGGGCTACGAGCAGTACTTC. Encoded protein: CASSPSTGGYEQYF.

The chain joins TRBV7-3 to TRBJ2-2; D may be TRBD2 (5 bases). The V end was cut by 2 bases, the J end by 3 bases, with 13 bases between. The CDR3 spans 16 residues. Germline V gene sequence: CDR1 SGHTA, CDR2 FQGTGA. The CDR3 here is CASSLYGMKDTGELFF. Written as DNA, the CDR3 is TGTGCCAGCAGCTTATACGGGATGAAGGACACCGGGGAGCTGTTTTTT.

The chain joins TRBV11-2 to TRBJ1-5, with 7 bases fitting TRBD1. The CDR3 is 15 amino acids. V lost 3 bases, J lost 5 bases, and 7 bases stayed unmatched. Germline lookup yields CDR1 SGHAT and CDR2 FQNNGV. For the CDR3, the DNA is TGTGCCAGCAGCTTTAGGGGACAGTCCGATCAGCCCCAGCATTTT. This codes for CASSFRGQSDQPQHF.

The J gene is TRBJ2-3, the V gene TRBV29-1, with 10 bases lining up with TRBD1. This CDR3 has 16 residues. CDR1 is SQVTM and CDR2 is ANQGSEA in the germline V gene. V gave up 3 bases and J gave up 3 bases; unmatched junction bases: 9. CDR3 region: CSVDGTGDGRTDTQYF. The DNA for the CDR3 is TGCAGCGTTGACGGGACAGGGGATGGCCGAACAGATACGCAGTATTTT.

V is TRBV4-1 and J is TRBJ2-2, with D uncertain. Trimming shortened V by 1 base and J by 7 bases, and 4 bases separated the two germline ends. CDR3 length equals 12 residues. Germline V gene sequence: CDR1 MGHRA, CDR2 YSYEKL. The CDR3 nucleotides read TGCGCCAGCAGCCAAGGTCACGGGGAGCTGTTTTTT. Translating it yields CASSQGHGELFF.

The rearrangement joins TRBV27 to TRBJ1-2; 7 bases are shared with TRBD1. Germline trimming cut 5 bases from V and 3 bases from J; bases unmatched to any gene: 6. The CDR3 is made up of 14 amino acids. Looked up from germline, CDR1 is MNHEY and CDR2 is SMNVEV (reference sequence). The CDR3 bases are TGTGCCAGCAGTACGACAGGGTGGGACTATGGCTACACCTTC. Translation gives CASSTTGWDYGYTF.

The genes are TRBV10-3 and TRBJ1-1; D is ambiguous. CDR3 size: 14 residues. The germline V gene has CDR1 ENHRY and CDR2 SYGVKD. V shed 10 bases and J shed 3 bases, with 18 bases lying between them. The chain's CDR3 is CATQTGSGDTEAFF. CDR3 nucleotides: TGTGCCACCCAGACGGGGTCTGGGGACACTGAAGCTTTCTTT.

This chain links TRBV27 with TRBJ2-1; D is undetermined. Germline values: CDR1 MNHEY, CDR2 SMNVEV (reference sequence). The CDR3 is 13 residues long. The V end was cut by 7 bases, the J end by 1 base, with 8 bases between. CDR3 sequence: CASTSYSYNEQFF. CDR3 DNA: TGTGCCAGCACCTCGTATTCCTACAATGAGCAGTTCTTC.

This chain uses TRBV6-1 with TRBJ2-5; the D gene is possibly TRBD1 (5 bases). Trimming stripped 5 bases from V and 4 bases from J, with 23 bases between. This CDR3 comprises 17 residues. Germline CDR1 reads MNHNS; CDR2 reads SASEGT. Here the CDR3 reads CASSQDPPEWGVETQYF. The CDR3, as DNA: TGTGCCAGCAGTCAAGATCCTCCGGAGTGGGGCGTAGAGACCCAGTACTTC.

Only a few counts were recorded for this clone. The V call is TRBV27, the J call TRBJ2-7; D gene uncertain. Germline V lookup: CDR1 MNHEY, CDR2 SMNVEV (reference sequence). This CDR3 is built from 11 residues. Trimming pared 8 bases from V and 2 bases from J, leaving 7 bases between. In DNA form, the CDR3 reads TGTGCCAGCGGCCTGACCTACGAGCAGTACTTC. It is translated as CASGLTYEQYF.

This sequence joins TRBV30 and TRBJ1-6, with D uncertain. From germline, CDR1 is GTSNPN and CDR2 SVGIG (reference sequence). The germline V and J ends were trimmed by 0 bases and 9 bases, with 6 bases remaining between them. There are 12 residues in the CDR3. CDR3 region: CAWSVLGSPLHF. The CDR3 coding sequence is TGTGCCTGGAGTGTACTGGGTTCACCCCTCCACTTT.

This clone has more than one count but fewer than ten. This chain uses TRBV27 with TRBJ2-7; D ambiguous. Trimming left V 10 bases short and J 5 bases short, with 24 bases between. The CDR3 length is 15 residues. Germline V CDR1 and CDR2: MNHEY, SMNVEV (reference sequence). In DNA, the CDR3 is TGTGCCATCGCTCAGAACGGGCCAGGCGGAGACGAGCAGTACTTC. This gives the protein CAIAQNGPGGDEQYF.